This TCR beta chain originates from a study of blood T cells in healthy people across ages. Overall study: Template switching captured about one barcoded beta molecule per two T cells.

Remarks on this clonotype: Its matching antigen is unknown.

V was trimmed by 2 bases and J by 1 base, leaving 8 bases between them. The CDR3 is made up of 15 amino acids. The germline V gene encodes CDR1 MNHEY and CDR2 SVGAGI. For the second PCR, which ran for about 7 to 11 cycles, a sample-barcoded 5' primer and a J-beta primer mix were used. Each cDNA molecule, via a template-switch adaptor with 12 random nucleotides, was tagged. TCRdb re-called the 5' RACE reads through MiXCR, storing one row per CDR3 protein. The sample lists approximately 850,000 distinct CDR3 sequences, 58% occurring once. Notes on the study in general: TCR beta diversity, measured per million T cells, fell in a roughly linear way with age. Diversity was higher, and naive CD4+ cells more numerous, in long-lived donors than in aged donors.

The receptor was isolated from a young man in good health. The chain is built from TRBV6-5 and TRBJ2-2; D call uncertain. The material sequenced was blood. In nucleotides, the CDR3 is TGTGCCAGCAGTTACCTTGGCCGGAACACCGGGGAGCTGTTTTTT. Residues: CASSYLGRNTGELFF.